Sequencing of this T cell receptor (beta chain) was carried out in a study of blood T cell repertoires in COVID-19. Turning to the study itself: Sites across the United States, Italy and Spain contributed samples from acute and convalescent COVID-19. The cDNA or gDNA used as material had been derived from T cells, B-cell-depleted T cells, or PBMCs.

How the authors handled the data: Quantification of nucleated cells was approximated via reference gene primer amplification. The repertoire was sequenced with immunoSEQ multiplex PCR; TCRdb's copy has only in-frame clones and lacks some. Clone size and the V and J calls come from that table; the DNA yielded D and trimming. The sample shows 410,000 or so clones, approximately 90% of them seen only once. Sequenced sample: peripheral blood. The receptor's source is a woman aged 25 to 39 with active or convalescent COVID-19.

The CDR3 DNA follows: TGTGCCAGCAGGGCGACAGGGGAGAACACCGGGGAGCTGTTTTTT. Translating it yields CASRATGENTGELFF. This rearrangement joins TRBV6-5 to TRBJ2-2, with TRBD1 identical over 8 bases. The germline gives CDR1 MNHEY, CDR2 SVGAGI. The CDR3 runs 15 residues. Trimming at V came to 6 bases and at J to 1 base, leaving 4 bases not matched to a gene.